This TCR beta chain was recorded in a study of T cell repertoires in cytomegalovirus infection. TCRdb analysed the reads with MiXCR anew, one entry per CDR3 protein. The sample comprises around 250,000 distinct CDR3 sequences, over 15% of which are singletons, and roughly half rests with the top ten. Regarding this clonotype: The target antigen is unknown.

Study-wide points: In two of eight donors, the top clonotype was HLA-C-restricted CMV-specific. CMV carriers with the relevant HLA were identified by cumulative public TCR beta family frequency.

V lost 7 bases to trimming and J lost 13 bases, with 13 bases between them. Germline V lookup: CDR1 MNHGY, CDR2 SAAAGT. The length of the CDR3 is 11 residues. The chain links TRBV6-8 to TRBJ1-4, with D perhaps matching TRBD1 (5 bases). The clonotype was recovered from a human donor in good health (CMV status not recorded). Some clones in this sample may be carry-over from other donors' samples. The sample comprised CD8+ T cells from PBMCs. The DNA of the CDR3 is TGTGCCAGCACCGGGGGTCAGGGACTGTTTTTT. Protein sequence: CASTGGQGLFF.